This T cell receptor beta chain was recovered during a study of cytomegalovirus exposure and HLA in healthy donors. Study information: The early release's HLA-typed donors yielded 78 million or so unique TCRs.

The study's findings and limits: Reports indicate that TCR beta sequences accurately predicted the HLA-A and HLA-B alleles of most subjects.

This clone was observed a handful of times. Its target is unknown. Researchers ran the PCR with 60 Vbeta and 13 Jbeta primers. TCRdb keeps only in-frame clones here, not all; method: immunoSEQ multiplex PCR. Of approximately 150,000 clones in the sample, about three quarters are singletons; the top ten hold about 1.5%. CDR3 length: 17 residues. The germline V gene has CDR1 MGHRA and CDR2 YSYEKL. Trimming removed 1 base at V and 1 base at J, with 14 bases between. This receptor was identified in a woman younger than 35 in good health and CMV-seronegative. The J gene is TRBJ1-5, the V gene TRBV4-1; TRBD1 might be the D (6 bases). The sequenced sample was PBMCs. This CDR3 reads CASSQGRGGRSNQPQHF. The CDR3 DNA sequence: TGCGCCAGCAGCCAAGGTAGGGGGGGTAGGAGCAATCAGCCCCAGCATTTT.